The 9 T cell receptor beta chains below all came from one sample that was sequenced in a study of identifying expanded T cells in peripheral blood. TCRdb keeps only in-frame clones here, not all; method: immunoSEQ multiplex PCR. This sample has 80,000 to 90,000 clones, with around 85% found just once. The specimen sequenced was blood. These receptors were collected from a person between 18 and 75 years old in good health.

The V gene is TRBV2, the J gene TRBJ2-5, with D perhaps TRBD1 (6 bases). The CDR3 covers 12 residues. From germline, CDR1 is SNHLY and CDR2 FYNNEI. With 2 bases removed from V and 7 bases from J, the gap between germline ends came to 8 bases. The chain's CDR3 is CASSELGGTQYF. DNA for the CDR3: TGTGCCAGCAGTGAATTAGGGGGGACCCAGTACTTC.

This rearrangement joins TRBV18 to TRBJ2-1; TRBD2 matches 8 bases. The germline V gene has CDR1 KGHSH and CDR2 LQKENI. The CDR3 is made up of 13 amino acids. Germline trimming cut 10 bases from V and 6 bases from J; bases unmatched to any gene: 8. The CDR3 region is CATQRGKINEQFF. In DNA form, the CDR3 reads TGTGCCACGCAGCGGGGGAAAATCAATGAGCAGTTCTTC.

The chain carries TRBV5-4 and TRBJ1-4; D unclear. This CDR3 region has 15 residues. Germline values: CDR1 SGHNT, CDR2 YYREEE (reference sequence). The V end lost 4 bases, the J end lost 8 bases, and 18 bases lay between the germline ends. In nucleotides, the CDR3 is TGTGCCAGCAGCGCAGACATCTCGCGCAGAGAAAAACTGTTTTTT. Protein product: CASSADISRREKLFF. Looking up the rest from reference TRBV5-4 and TRBJ1-4 gives the full variable domain: ETGVTQSPTHLIKTRGQQVTLRCSSQSGHNTVSWYQQALGQGPQFIFQYYREEENGRGNFPPRFSGLQFPNYSSELNVNALELDDSALYLCASSADISRREKLFFGSGTQLSVL.

This chain connects TRBV7-2 to TRBJ2-2; 7 bases line up with TRBD2. The CDR3 has 17 residues. Germline V gene data show CDR1 as SGHTA and CDR2 as FQGNSA. J was trimmed by 3 bases and V by 4 bases; bases with no gene match: 11. CDR3 loop: CASSYGLAGVYTGELFF. CDR3 DNA sequence: TGTGCCAGCAGCTATGGCCTGGCGGGGGTATACACCGGGGAGCTGTTTTTT.

The rearrangement uses TRBV15 and TRBJ1-5, with TRBD1 matching 9 bases. The CDR3 has 17 residues. V was pared by 2 bases and J by 7 bases, with 12 bases of the junction left unmatched. Germline loops: CDR1 LNHNV, CDR2 YYDKDF (reference sequence). CDR3 loop: CATSRTPLDRGRQPQHF. CDR3 nucleotide sequence: TGTGCCACCAGCAGAACTCCGTTGGACAGGGGCCGGCAGCCCCAGCATTTT. The full variable domain, completed using reference TRBV15 and TRBJ1-5, is DAMVIQNPRYQVTQFGKPVTLSCSQTLNHNVMYWYQQKSSQAPKLLFHYYDKDFNNEADTPDNFQSRRPNTSFCFLDIRSPGLGDTAMYLCATSRTPLDRGRQPQHFGDGTRLSIL.

CDR3 sequence: CASSYGQITEAFF. CDR3 nucleotide sequence: TGCGCCAGCAGCTACGGACAAATCACTGAAGCTTTCTTT. J is TRBJ1-1 and V is TRBV4-3, with D possibly TRBD1 on 5 matching bases. The germline V gene encodes CDR1 LGHNA and CDR2 YSLEER. The germline V and J ends were trimmed by 5 bases and 4 bases, with 11 bases remaining between them. The CDR3 sequence is 13 residues long.

The gene calls are TRBV5-4 and TRBJ2-3; D perhaps matches TRBD1 (6 bases). With 1 base removed from V and 4 bases from J, the gap between germline ends came to 13 bases. Germline CDR1 reads SGHNT; CDR2 reads YYREEE (reference sequence). This CDR3 comprises 15 residues. In DNA, the CDR3 is TGTGCCAGCAGCTTGCGTGACAGGCCCGCAGATACGCAGTATTTT. Protein sequence: CASSLRDRPADTQYF.

The chain combines TRBV11-2 with TRBJ2-1, with D unclear. Germline lookup yields CDR1 SGHAT and CDR2 FQNNGV. Trimming pared 1 base from V and 1 base from J, leaving 8 bases between. This CDR3 comprises 15 residues. The CDR3 sequence: CASSLVAESYNEQFF. CDR3 sequence (DNA): TGTGCCAGCAGCTTAGTTGCAGAGTCCTACAATGAGCAGTTCTTC.

The J gene is TRBJ1-2, the V gene TRBV20-1; 7 nucleotides match TRBD1. Trimming at V came to 6 bases and at J to 8 bases, leaving 6 bases not matched to a gene. The CDR3 consists of 11 residues. Germline loops: CDR1 DFQATT, CDR2 SNEGSKA (reference sequence). The CDR3 here is CSAQGGSGYTF. In DNA form, the CDR3 reads TGCAGTGCCCAGGGGGGTAGCGGCTACACCTTC.